The 10 T cell receptor beta chains below were found in one sample sequenced in a study of cytomegalovirus exposure and HLA in healthy donors. Vbeta (60) and Jbeta (13) primers were used in the PCR. Method: immunoSEQ multiplex PCR; TCRdb's copy keeps in-frame clones and lacks some. The sample lists under 250,000 clones, around 79% occurring once. The specimen was PBMCs. The receptors stem from a woman younger than 45 in good health and CMV-seropositive.

The chain is built from TRBV7-9 and TRBJ1-2; TRBD1 aligns across 12 bases. This CDR3 is built from 18 residues. Germline trimming cut 4 bases from V and 2 bases from J; bases unmatched to any gene: 11. Germline loops: CDR1 SEHNR, CDR2 FQNEAQ (reference sequence). The CDR3 DNA sequence: TGTGCCAGCAGCTCGCCCGGGACAGGGGGCGCCGAAAACTATGGCTACACCTTC. Encoded protein: CASSSPGTGGAENYGYTF.

The J gene is TRBJ2-1, the V gene TRBV2, with D perhaps matching TRBD1 (6 bases). CDR1 is SNHLY, CDR2 FYNNEI, per germline. V was clipped by 9 bases and J by 8 bases, with 14 bases between them. CDR3 size: 12 residues. CDR3 sequence (DNA): TGTGCCAGGTCCGAACAGGGCGATGAGCAGTTCTTC. As protein: CARSEQGDEQFF.

The V gene is TRBV7-9, the J gene TRBJ2-5, with D possibly being TRBD1 (6 bases). The CDR3 is 14 residues long. Trimming left V 5 bases short and J 3 bases short, with 13 bases between. Germline V CDR1 and CDR2: SEHNR, FQNEAQ (reference sequence). The CDR3 reads CASSHRDIEETQYF. CDR3 in DNA: TGTGCCAGCAGCCACCGGGACATAGAAGAGACCCAGTACTTC.

For this clone: This same CDR3 is encoded by further DNA sequences in the sample. The chain has TRBV9 and TRBJ2-7, with 7 bases identical to TRBD2. The CDR3 totals 15 residues. With 4 bases clipped from V and 3 bases from J, the junction kept 10 bases outside the gene matches. Per the germline V gene, CDR1 is SGDLS and CDR2 is YYNGEE. The CDR3 DNA reads as TGTGCCAGCAGCCCTAGACTAGCCGGCGGCTACGAGCAGTACTTC. Its translation is CASSPRLAGGYEQYF.

The chain recombines TRBV15 with TRBJ2-3; 13 bases align to TRBD2. The CDR3 totals 17 residues. Germline CDR1 and CDR2: LNHNV and YYDKDF (reference sequence). The trim removed 3 bases at V and 6 bases at J, leaving 9 bases unmatched. The CDR3 sequence is CATSSVGLAGEVDTQYF. The CDR3 nucleotides are TGTGCCACCAGCAGTGTTGGACTAGCGGGGGAGGTGGATACGCAGTATTTT.

The chain is built from TRBV6-5 and TRBJ2-5, with 8 bases fitting TRBD2. The junction had 8 bases not matched to a gene; V was cut back by 4 bases and J by 1 base. The CDR3 is made up of 16 amino acids. In germline, CDR1 is MNHEY, CDR2 SVGAGI. The CDR3 spells CASSSRVAGIQETQYF. The DNA for the CDR3 is TGTGCCAGCAGTTCGCGGGTAGCGGGGATCCAAGAGACCCAGTACTTC.

This clone has only one observation. The chain joins TRBV5-6 to TRBJ1-2; no clear D. The length of the CDR3 is 15 residues. The V end was cut by 4 bases, the J end by 2 bases, with 15 bases between. The germline V gene has CDR1 SGHDT and CDR2 YYEEEE. CDR3 nucleotides: TGTGCCAGCAGCCCTTTCTCCGGGAGGAACTATGGCTACACCTTC. This gives the protein CASSPFSGRNYGYTF.

The rearrangement joins TRBV25-1 to TRBJ1-2; TRBD1 is a possible D gene (5 bases). CDR1 MGHDK and CDR2 SYGVNS come from the germline V gene. The CDR3 has 15 amino acids. Trimming cost V 2 bases and J 4 bases, with 14 bases left between them. The CDR3 loop is CASSEGQGVAYGYTF. In DNA form, the CDR3 reads TGTGCCAGCAGTGAAGGGCAGGGTGTTGCCTATGGCTACACCTTC.

V usage is TRBV7-2 and J usage is TRBJ2-5; 10 bases align to TRBD1. The CDR3 is 15 residues long. V lost 3 bases, J lost 5 bases, and 6 bases stayed unmatched. CDR1 is SGHTA and CDR2 is FQGNSA in the germline V gene. In DNA form, the CDR3 reads TGTGCCAGCAGCTTGTCGACAGGGGGCGTTGAGACCCAGTACTTC. Translating gives CASSLSTGGVETQYF.

The V call is TRBV29-1, the J call TRBJ2-5, with a possible D match to TRBD1 (5 bases). The CDR3 is 14 residues long. Germline CDR1 SQVTM, CDR2 ANQGSEA. With 1 base removed from V and 7 bases from J, the gap between germline ends came to 16 bases. The CDR3 sequence: CSVEVDIGVGTQYF. The CDR3 DNA reads as TGCAGCGTTGAAGTGGACATCGGAGTAGGGACCCAGTACTTC. The variable domain in full, completed from reference TRBV29-1 and TRBJ2-5, reads SAVISQKPSRDICQRGTSLTIQCQVDSQVTMMFWYRQQPGQSLTLIATANQGSEATYESGFVIDKFPISRPNLTFSTLTVSNMSPEDSSIYLCSVEVDIGVGTQYFGPGTRLLVL.